This T cell receptor beta chain originates from a study of cytomegalovirus exposure and HLA in healthy donors. Study results and caveats: A few chains tied to CMV proved CMV antigen-specific in vitro.

PCR was performed using 60 Vbeta and 13 Jbeta primers. The repertoire was sequenced with immunoSEQ multiplex PCR; TCRdb's copy has only in-frame clones and lacks some. The repertoire includes tens of thousands of clones, about two thirds of them detected once, and roughly 12% sits in the top ten. Concerning this clone itself: No antigen is known for it.

J gave up 0 bases and V 2 bases, and 5 bases lay outside the gene matches. The CDR3 extends over 18 amino acids. CDR1 is KGHSH, CDR2 LQKENI, per germline. This TCR was sampled from a middle-aged woman in good health and CMV-seropositive. Source material: PBMCs. J is TRBJ2-3 and V is TRBV18; 13 nucleotides match TRBD2. The CDR3 here is CASSPRLAGGASTDTQYF. The CDR3 bases are TGTGCCAGCTCACCAAGACTAGCGGGGGGCGCTAGCACAGATACGCAGTATTTT.